The T cell receptor (beta chain) described here comes from a study of immune evolution from preneoplasia to lung adenocarcinoma. CDR3 length: 16 residues. Germline CDR1 reads SGDLS; CDR2 reads YYNGEE. Deletions cut 4 bases from V and 1 base from J, with 16 bases between. This clone appeared a few times. As yet, its antigen is unknown. Findings and caveats of the study: Highest clonality occurred in KRAS-mutant, not EGFR-mutant or double wild-type, nodules.

Sequencing used immunoSEQ multiplex PCR; TCRdb keeps in-frame clones, though not all of them. The sample shows about 14,000 clones, 85% to 90% of them seen only once. The TCR comes from a donor of 70 years or more with lung adenocarcinoma. This chain connects TRBV9 to TRBJ2-3; a weak D match, TRBD2 (6 bases). Input material: FFPE lung adenocarcinoma in situ tissue. CDR3 nucleotides: TGTGCCAGCAGCTCAGCAGCACTAGCCCGCACAGATACGCAGTATTTT. Amino acid sequence: CASSSAALARTDTQYF.